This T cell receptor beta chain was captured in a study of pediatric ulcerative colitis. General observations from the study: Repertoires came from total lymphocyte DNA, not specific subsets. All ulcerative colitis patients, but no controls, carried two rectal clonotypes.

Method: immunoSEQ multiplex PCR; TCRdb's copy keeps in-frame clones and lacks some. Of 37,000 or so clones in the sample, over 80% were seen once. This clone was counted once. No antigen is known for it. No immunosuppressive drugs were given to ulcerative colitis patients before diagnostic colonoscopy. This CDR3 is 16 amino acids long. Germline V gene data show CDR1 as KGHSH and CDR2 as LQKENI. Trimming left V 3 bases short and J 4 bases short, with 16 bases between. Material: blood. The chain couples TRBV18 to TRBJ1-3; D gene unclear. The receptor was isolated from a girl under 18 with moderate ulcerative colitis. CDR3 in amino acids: CASSPQSGPRGNTIYF. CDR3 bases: TGTGCCAGCTCACCTCAATCCGGGCCGCGGGGAAACACCATATATTTT.